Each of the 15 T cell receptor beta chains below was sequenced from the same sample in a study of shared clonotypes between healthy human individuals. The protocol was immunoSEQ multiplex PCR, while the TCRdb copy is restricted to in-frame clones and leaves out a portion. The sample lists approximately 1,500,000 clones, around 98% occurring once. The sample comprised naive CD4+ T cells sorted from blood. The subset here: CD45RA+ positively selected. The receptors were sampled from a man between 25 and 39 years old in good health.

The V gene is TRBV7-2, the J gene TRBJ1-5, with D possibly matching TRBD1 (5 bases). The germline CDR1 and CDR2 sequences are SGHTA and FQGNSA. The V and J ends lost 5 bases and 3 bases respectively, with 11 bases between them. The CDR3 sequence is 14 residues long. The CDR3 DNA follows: TGTGCCAGCAGCCCATTGACAGTCAATCAGCCCCAGCATTTT. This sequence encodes CASSPLTVNQPQHF.

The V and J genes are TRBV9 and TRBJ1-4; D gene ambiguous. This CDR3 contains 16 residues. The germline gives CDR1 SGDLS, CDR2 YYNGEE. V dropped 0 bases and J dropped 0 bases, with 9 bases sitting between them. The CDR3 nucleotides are TGTGCCAGCAGCGTAGTAAAGGACGCAACTAATGAAAAACTGTTTTTT. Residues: CASSVVKDATNEKLFF.

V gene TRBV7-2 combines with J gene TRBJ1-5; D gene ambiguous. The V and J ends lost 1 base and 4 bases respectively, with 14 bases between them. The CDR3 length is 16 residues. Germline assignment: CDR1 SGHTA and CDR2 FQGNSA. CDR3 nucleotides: TGTGCCAGCAGCTTAGAGGGCGCGGGCAGTAATCAGCCCCAGCATTTT. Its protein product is CASSLEGAGSNQPQHF.

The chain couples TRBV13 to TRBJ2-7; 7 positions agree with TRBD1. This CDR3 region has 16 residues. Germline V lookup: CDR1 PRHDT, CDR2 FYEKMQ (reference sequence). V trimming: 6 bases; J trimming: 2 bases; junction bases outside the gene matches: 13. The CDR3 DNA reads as TGTGCCAGCAGTTATAGTGCCCGGGACAGCCCCTACGAGCAGTACTTC. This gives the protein CASSYSARDSPYEQYF.

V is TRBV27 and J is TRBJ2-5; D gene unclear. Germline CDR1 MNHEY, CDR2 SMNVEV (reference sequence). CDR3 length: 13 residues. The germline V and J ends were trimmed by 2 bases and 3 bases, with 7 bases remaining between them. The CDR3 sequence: CASSLRKEETQYF. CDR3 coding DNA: TGTGCCAGCAGTTTAAGGAAGGAAGAGACCCAGTACTTC.

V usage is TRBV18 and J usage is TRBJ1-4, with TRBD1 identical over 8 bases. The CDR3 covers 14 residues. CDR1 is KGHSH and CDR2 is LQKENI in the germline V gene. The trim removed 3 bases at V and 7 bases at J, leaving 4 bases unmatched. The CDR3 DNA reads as TGTGCCAGCTCACCTCTCGGACAGGGTGAAAAACTGTTTTTT. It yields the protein CASSPLGQGEKLFF.

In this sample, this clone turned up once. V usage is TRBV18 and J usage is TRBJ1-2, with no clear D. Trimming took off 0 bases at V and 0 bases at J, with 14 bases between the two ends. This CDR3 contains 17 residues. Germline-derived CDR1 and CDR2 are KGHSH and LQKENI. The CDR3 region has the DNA TGTGCCAGCTCACCACCGTCTGCAGCGCGAGCTAACTATGGCTACACCTTC. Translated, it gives CASSPPSAARANYGYTF.

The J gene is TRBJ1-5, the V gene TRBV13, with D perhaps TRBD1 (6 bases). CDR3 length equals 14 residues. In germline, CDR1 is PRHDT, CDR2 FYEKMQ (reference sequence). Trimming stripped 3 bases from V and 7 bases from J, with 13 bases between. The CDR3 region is CASSFKGGGQPQHF. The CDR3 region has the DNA TGTGCCAGCAGCTTTAAAGGGGGAGGGCAGCCCCAGCATTTT.

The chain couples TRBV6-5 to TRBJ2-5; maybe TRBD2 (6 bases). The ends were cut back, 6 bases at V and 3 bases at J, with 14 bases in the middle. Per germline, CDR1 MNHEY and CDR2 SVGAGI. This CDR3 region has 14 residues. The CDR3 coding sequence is TGTGCCAGCAGCCCCCTGGGGGGAGAAGAGACCCAGTACTTC. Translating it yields CASSPLGGEETQYF.

CDR3 in amino acids: CASSLDRGPVAKNIQYF. The DNA for the CDR3 is TGCGCCAGCAGCTTAGACAGGGGGCCTGTAGCCAAAAACATTCAGTACTTC. This rearrangement joins TRBV5-1 to TRBJ2-4; 10 bases fit TRBD1. The V gene's germline CDR1 is SGHRS and CDR2 YFSETQ. J was trimmed by 0 bases and V by 2 bases; bases with no gene match: 5. The CDR3 loop spans 17 amino acids.

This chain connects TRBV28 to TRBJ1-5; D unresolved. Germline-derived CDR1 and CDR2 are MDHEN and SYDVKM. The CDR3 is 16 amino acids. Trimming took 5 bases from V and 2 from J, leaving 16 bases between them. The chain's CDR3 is CASSPLNGSRNQPQHF. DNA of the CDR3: TGTGCCAGCAGTCCCCTTAATGGGAGCCGCAATCAGCCCCAGCATTTT.

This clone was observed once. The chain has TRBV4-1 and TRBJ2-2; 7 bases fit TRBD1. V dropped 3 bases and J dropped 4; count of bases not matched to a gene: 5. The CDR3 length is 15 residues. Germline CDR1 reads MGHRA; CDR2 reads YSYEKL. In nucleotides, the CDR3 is TGCGCCAGCAGCCAGCGACAGGGAATCACCGGGGAGCTGTTTTTT. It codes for CASSQRQGITGELFF.

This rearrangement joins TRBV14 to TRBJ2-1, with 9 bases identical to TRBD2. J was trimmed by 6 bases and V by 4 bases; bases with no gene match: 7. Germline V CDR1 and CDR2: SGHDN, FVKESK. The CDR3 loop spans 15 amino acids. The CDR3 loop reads CASSPLAGAGNEQFF. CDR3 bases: TGTGCCAGCAGCCCTTTAGCGGGAGCAGGCAATGAGCAGTTCTTC.

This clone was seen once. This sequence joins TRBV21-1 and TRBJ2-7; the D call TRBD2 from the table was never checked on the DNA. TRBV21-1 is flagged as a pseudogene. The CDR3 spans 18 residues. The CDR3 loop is CASSNQFRLAGRFYEQYF. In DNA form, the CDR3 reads TGTGCCAGCAGCAATCAATTCAGGCTAGCGGGGAGATTCTACGAGCAGTACTTC.

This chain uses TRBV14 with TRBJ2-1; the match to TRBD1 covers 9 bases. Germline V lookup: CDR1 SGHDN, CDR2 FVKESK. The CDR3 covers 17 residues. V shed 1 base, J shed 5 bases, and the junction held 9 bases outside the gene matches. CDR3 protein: CASSQGVDRGFNNEQFF. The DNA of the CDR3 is TGTGCCAGCAGCCAAGGCGTTGACAGGGGGTTCAACAATGAGCAGTTCTTC.